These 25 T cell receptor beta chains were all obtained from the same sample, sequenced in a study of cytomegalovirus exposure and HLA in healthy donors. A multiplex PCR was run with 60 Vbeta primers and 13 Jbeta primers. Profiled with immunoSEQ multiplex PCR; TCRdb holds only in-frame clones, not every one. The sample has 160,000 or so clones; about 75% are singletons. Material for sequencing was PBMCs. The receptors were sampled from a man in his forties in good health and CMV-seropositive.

For the CDR3, the DNA is TGTGCCAGCAGCCCCGGGACTAGCGGCTTTTATACGCAGTATTTT. Its translation is CASSPGTSGFYTQYF. The chain carries TRBV7-3 and TRBJ2-3, with 11 positions matching TRBD2. Germline V gives CDR1 SGHTA, CDR2 FQGTGA. The CDR3 extends over 15 amino acids. Trimming cost V 5 bases and J 7 bases; bases outside gene matches: 8.

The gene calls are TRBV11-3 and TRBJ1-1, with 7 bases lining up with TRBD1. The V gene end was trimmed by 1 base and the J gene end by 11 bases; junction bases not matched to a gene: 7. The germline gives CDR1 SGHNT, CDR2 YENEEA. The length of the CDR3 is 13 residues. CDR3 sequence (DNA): TGTGCCAGCAGCTTAGGAACAGGGGTCGCGGCTTTCTTT. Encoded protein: CASSLGTGVAAFF.

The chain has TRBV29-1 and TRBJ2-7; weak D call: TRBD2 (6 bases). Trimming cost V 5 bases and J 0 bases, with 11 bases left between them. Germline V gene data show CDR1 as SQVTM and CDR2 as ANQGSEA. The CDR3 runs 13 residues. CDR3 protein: CSVCGGNSYEQYF. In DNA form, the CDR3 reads TGCAGCGTTTGCGGCGGGAACTCCTACGAGCAGTACTTC.

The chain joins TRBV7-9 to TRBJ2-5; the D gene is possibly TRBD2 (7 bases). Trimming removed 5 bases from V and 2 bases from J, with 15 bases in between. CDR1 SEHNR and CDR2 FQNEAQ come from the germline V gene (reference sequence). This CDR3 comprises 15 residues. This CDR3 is CASSLGGGVQETQYF. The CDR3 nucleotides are TGTGCCAGCAGCCTAGGAGGGGGGGTTCAAGAGACCCAGTACTTC.

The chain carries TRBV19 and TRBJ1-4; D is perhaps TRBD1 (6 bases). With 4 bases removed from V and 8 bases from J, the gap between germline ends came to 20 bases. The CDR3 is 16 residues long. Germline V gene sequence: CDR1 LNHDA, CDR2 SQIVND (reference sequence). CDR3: CASSTQRQAPGEKLFF. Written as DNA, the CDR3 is TGTGCCAGTAGTACACAAAGACAGGCCCCGGGGGAAAAACTGTTTTTT.

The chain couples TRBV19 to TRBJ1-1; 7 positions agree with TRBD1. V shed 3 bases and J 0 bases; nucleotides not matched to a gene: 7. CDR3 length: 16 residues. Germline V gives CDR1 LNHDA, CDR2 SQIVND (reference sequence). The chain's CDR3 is CASSMKPGGMNTEAFF. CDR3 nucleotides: TGTGCCAGTAGTATGAAGCCAGGGGGGATGAACACTGAAGCTTTCTTT.

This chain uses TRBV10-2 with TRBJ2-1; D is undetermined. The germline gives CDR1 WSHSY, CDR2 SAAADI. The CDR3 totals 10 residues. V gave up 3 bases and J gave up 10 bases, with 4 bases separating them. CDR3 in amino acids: CASSDVEQFF. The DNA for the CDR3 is TGCGCCAGCAGTGACGTCGAGCAGTTCTTC.

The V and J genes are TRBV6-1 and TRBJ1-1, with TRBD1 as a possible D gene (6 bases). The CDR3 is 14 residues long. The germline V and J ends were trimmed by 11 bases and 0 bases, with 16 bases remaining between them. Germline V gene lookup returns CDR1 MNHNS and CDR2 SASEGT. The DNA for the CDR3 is TGTGCCGCTAGTCGGGGGGGCCTGAACACTGAAGCTTTCTTT. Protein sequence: CAASRGGLNTEAFF.

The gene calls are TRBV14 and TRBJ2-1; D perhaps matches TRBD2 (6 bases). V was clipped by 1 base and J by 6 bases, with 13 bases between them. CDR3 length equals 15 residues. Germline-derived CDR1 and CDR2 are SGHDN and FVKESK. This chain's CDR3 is CASSQGTSLFNEQFF. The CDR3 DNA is TGTGCCAGCAGCCAAGGTACTAGCCTATTCAATGAGCAGTTCTTC.

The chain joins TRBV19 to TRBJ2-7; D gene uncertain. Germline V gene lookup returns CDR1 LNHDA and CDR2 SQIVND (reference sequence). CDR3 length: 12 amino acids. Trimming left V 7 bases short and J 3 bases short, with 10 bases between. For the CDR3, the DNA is TGTGCCAGTATGGGCTCTCTCTACGAGCAGTACTTC. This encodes CASMGSLYEQYF.

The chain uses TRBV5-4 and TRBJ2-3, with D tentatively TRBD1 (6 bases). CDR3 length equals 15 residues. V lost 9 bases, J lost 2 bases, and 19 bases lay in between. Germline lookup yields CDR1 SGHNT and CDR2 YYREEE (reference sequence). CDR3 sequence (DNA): TGTGCCAAGCCCTCCCGGACAGCTAACACAGATACGCAGTATTTT. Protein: CAKPSRTANTDTQYF.

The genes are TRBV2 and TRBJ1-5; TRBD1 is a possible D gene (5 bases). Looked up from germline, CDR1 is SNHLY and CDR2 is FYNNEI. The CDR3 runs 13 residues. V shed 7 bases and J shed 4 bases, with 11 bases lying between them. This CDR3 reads CASIRQQNQPQHF. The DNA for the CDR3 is TGTGCCAGCATAAGACAGCAAAATCAGCCCCAGCATTTT.

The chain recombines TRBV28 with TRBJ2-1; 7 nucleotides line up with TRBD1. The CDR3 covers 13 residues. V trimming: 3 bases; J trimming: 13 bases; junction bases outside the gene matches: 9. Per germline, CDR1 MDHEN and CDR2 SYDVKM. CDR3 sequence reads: CASSFPRDREQFF. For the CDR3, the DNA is TGTGCCAGCAGTTTTCCCCGGGACAGAGAACAGTTCTTC.

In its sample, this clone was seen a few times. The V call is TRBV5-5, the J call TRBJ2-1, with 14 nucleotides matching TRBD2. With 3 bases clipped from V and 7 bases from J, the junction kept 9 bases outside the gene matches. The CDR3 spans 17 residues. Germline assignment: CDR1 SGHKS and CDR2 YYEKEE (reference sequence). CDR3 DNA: TGTGCCAGCAGCTATTCGGGACTAGCGGGAGATAGGAATGAGCAGTTCTTC. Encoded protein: CASSYSGLAGDRNEQFF.

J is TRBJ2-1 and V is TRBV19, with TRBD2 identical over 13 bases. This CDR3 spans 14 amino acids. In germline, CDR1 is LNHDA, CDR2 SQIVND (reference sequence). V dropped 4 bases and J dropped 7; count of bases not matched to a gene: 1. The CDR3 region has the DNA TGTGCCAGTAGTAGGGGACTAGCGGGAAATGAGCAGTTCTTC. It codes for CASSRGLAGNEQFF.

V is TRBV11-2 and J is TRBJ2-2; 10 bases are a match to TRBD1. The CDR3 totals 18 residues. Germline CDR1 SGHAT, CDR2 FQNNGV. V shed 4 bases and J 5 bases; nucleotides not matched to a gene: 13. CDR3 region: CASSSRTGQGLVTGELFF. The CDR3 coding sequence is TGTGCCAGCAGCTCTCGGACGGGACAGGGGCTGGTTACCGGGGAGCTGTTTTTT.

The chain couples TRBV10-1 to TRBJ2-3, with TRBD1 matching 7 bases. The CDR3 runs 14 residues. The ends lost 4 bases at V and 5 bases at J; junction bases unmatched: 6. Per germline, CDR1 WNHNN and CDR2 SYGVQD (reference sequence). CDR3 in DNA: TGCGCCAGCAGTGTCGACAGGGCGAAAGATACGCAGTATTTT. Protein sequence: CASSVDRAKDTQYF.

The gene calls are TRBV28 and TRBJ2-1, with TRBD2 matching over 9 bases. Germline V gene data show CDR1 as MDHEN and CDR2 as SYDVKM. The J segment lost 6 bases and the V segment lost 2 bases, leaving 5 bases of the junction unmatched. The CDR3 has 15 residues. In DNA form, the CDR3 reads TGTGCCAGCAGTTTAGGCGGGAGGGTCGGCAATGAGCAGTTCTTC. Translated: CASSLGGRVGNEQFF. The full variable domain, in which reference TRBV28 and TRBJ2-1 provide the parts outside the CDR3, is DVKVTQSSRYLVKRTGEKVFLECVQDMDHENMFWYRQDPGLGLRLIYFSYDVKMKEKGDIPEGYSVSREKKERFSLILESASTNQTSMYLCASSLGGRVGNEQFFGPGTRLTVL.

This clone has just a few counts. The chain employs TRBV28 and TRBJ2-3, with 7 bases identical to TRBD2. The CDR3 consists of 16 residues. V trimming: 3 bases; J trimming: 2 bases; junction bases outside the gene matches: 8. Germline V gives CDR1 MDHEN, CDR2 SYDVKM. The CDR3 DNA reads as TGTGCCAGCAGTTTTAAGGACGGGAGGCACACAGATACGCAGTATTTT. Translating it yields CASSFKDGRHTDTQYF.

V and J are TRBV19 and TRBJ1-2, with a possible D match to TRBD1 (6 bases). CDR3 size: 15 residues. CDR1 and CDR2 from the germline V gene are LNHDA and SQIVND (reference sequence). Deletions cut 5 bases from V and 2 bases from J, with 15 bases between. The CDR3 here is CASSERQERNYGYTF. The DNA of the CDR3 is TGTGCCAGTAGTGAGCGACAGGAGAGAAACTATGGCTACACCTTC.

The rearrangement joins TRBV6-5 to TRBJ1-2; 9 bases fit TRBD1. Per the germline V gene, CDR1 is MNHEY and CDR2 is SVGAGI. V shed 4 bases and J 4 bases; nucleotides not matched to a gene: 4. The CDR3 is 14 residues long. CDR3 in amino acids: CASSSDRGSYGYTF. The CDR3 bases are TGTGCCAGCAGTTCGGACAGGGGATCCTATGGCTACACCTTC.

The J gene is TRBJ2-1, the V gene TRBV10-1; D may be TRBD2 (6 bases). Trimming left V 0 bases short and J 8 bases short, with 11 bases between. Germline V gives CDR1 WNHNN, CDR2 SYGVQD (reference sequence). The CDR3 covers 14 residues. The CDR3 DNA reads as TGCGCCAGCAGTGAGTCTGGTTGGGGGGATGAGCAGTTCTTC. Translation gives CASSESGWGDEQFF.

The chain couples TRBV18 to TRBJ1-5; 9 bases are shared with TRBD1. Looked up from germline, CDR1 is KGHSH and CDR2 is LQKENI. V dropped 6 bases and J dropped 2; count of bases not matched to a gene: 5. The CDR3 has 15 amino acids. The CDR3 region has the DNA TGTGCCAGCTCCCAGGGACAGGGAGGCAATCAGCCCCAGCATTTT. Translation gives CASSQGQGGNQPQHF. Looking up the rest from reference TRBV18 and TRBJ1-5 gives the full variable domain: NAGVMQNPRHLVRRRGQEARLRCSPMKGHSHVYWYRQLPEEGLKFMVYLQKENIIDESGMPKERFSAEFPKEGPSILRIQQVVRGDSAAYFCASSQGQGGNQPQHFGDGTRLSIL.

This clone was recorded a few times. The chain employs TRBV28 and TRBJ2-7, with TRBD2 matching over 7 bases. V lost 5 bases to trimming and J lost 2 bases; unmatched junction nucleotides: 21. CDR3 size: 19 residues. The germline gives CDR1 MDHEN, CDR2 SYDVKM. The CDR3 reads CASSLSRIVGGPIPYEQYF. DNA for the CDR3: TGTGCCAGCAGTCTCTCCCGTATTGTGGGAGGGCCGATCCCCTACGAGCAGTACTTC.

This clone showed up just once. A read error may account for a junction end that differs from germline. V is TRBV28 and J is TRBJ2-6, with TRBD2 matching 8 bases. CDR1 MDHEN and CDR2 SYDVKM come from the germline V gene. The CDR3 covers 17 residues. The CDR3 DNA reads TGTGCCAGCAGTTTGTTGATCGGGAGGGTTGGGGCCAACGGCCTGACTTTC. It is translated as CASSLLIGRVGANGLTF.